These 18 T cell receptor beta chains share one sample of origin, sequenced in a study of cytomegalovirus exposure and HLA in healthy donors. Use of 60 Vbeta and 13 Jbeta primers characterized the PCR. Generated by immunoSEQ multiplex PCR, the TCRdb table keeps only in-frame clones and is missing some. The table shows 120,000 or so clones, with about 85% occurring only once. The source material was PBMCs. The receptors come from a man between 18 and 29 years old in good health and CMV-seropositive.

V is TRBV6-5 and J is TRBJ1-1, with TRBD1 identical over 9 bases. V shed 6 bases and J 4 bases; nucleotides not matched to a gene: 9. This CDR3 is 15 amino acids long. CDR1 and CDR2 from the germline V gene are MNHEY and SVGAGI. The CDR3 spells CASSDRGGGLTEAFF. In DNA, the CDR3 is TGTGCCAGCAGCGACAGGGGGGGCGGGCTCACTGAAGCTTTCTTT.

This clone has just one count. The rearrangement joins TRBV4-1 to TRBJ1-1; 9 bases fit TRBD1. Germline V CDR1 and CDR2: MGHRA, YSYEKL. This CDR3 is built from 17 residues. J was trimmed by 5 bases and V by 0 bases; bases with no gene match: 10. CDR3 amino acids: CASSQDGAGTGQTEAFF. CDR3 in DNA: TGCGCCAGCAGCCAAGATGGTGCCGGGACAGGGCAAACTGAAGCTTTCTTT.

The chain has TRBV7-9 and TRBJ2-4, with 8 bases matching TRBD1. V gave up 0 bases and J gave up 9 bases; unmatched junction bases: 4. This CDR3 contains 14 residues. Germline CDR1 and CDR2: SEHNR and FQNEAQ (reference sequence). CDR3 amino acids: CASSLATGAGIQYF. The CDR3, as DNA: TGTGCCAGCAGCTTAGCGACAGGGGCAGGCATTCAGTACTTC.

The J gene is TRBJ1-1, the V gene TRBV19, with 9 positions matching TRBD1. Germline CDR1 is LNHDA and CDR2 is SQIVND (reference sequence). The CDR3 contains 14 residues. Trimming at V came to 7 bases and at J to 1 base, leaving 4 bases not matched to a gene. The CDR3 region has the DNA TGTGCCAGTACCCTGGACAGGGGGAACACTGAAGCTTTCTTT. Amino acids: CASTLDRGNTEAFF.

This chain uses TRBV10-3 with TRBJ1-5, with TRBD1 identical over 8 bases. Trimming removed 0 bases from V and 2 bases from J; junction bases left unmatched: 12. Per germline, CDR1 ENHRY and CDR2 SYGVKD. The CDR3 runs 19 residues. For the CDR3, the DNA is TGTGCCATCAGTGAGTCGTTAGGGACAGGTAAGCTCGGCAATCAGCCCCAGCATTTT. This codes for CAISESLGTGKLGNQPQHF.

The V call is TRBV30, the J call TRBJ1-3; maybe TRBD1 (5 bases). CDR3 size: 17 residues. The germline V gene encodes CDR1 GTSNPN and CDR2 SVGIG (reference sequence). Trimming removed 3 bases from V and 0 bases from J, with 18 bases in between. The CDR3 region is CAWRSRGGTRSGNTIYF. CDR3 in DNA: TGTGCCTGGAGGTCAAGGGGCGGGACCCGCTCTGGAAACACCATATATTTT.

This chain links TRBV7-8 with TRBJ2-1; no firm D call. The V gene's germline CDR1 is SGHVS and CDR2 FQNEAQ. V was trimmed by 5 bases and J by 7 bases, leaving 15 bases between them. The CDR3 is 14 residues long. CDR3 amino acids: CASSDGFGANEQFF. The CDR3 bases are TGTGCCAGCAGCGACGGTTTTGGAGCTAATGAGCAGTTCTTC.

The rearrangement uses TRBV7-8 and TRBJ2-1; 8 positions match TRBD2. Germline values: CDR1 SGHVS, CDR2 FQNEAQ. This CDR3 region has 16 residues. Trimming took 2 bases from V and 7 from J; bases not matched to a gene: 10. The CDR3 nucleotides are TGTGCCAGCAGCTTACTCGGGGGGGCCGGTATAAATGAGCAGTTCTTC. Its protein is CASSLLGGAGINEQFF.

V usage is TRBV2 and J usage is TRBJ2-1; no clear D. Trimming took 5 bases from V and 6 from J, leaving 8 bases between them. Germline V CDR1 and CDR2: SNHLY, FYNNEI. This CDR3 is built from 12 residues. CDR3 sequence reads: CASSTSSNEQFF. The CDR3 nucleotides read TGTGCCAGCAGTACCTCTAGCAATGAGCAGTTCTTC.

The CDR3: CASSLGYNYEQYF. Here the CDR3 DNA reads TGTGCCAGCAGTTTGGGCTATAACTACGAGCAGTACTTC. V gene TRBV28 combines with J gene TRBJ2-7; no definite D call. Trimming took off 3 bases at V and 3 bases at J, with 9 bases between the two ends. CDR1 and CDR2 (germline): MDHEN, SYDVKM. This CDR3 spans 13 amino acids.

The rearrangement links TRBV19 to TRBJ1-2, with 7 positions matching TRBD1. V lost 5 bases, J lost 0 bases, and 9 bases stayed unmatched. Germline V gene data show CDR1 as LNHDA and CDR2 as SQIVND (reference sequence). The CDR3 totals 16 residues. CDR3 loop: CASSPGGQRANYGYTF. CDR3 nucleotides: TGTGCCAGTAGTCCAGGGGGACAGAGAGCTAACTATGGCTACACCTTC.

V usage is TRBV5-6 and J usage is TRBJ2-3, with no clear D. The CDR3 has 12 amino acids. Germline CDR1 reads SGHDT; CDR2 reads YYEEEE. V lost 0 bases and J 6 bases, leaving 5 bases between the germline ends. This CDR3 reads CASSLAGDTQYF. DNA for the CDR3: TGTGCCAGCAGCTTGGCCGGGGATACGCAGTATTTT.

V is TRBV25-1 and J is TRBJ2-2, with TRBD1 matching over 10 bases. V shed 3 bases and J 7 bases; nucleotides not matched to a gene: 8. CDR1 is MGHDK, CDR2 SYGVNS, per germline. This CDR3 region has 16 residues. Here the CDR3 DNA reads TGTGCCAGCAGTGATTTTTGGGACAGGGGTGGCGGGGAGCTGTTTTTT. It codes for CASSDFWDRGGGELFF.

In its sample, this clone was seen many times. This chain uses TRBV7-9 with TRBJ2-3; TRBD1 agrees at 10 bases. The CDR3 runs to 16 residues. The J segment lost 2 bases and the V segment lost 6 bases, leaving 8 bases of the junction unmatched. CDR1 is SEHNR and CDR2 is FQNEAQ in the germline V gene (reference sequence). The CDR3, as DNA: TGTGCCAGCAGGGAAGACAGGGGGCGGACCACAGATACGCAGTATTTT. Its protein is CASREDRGRTTDTQYF.

This clone was observed a few times. The chain employs TRBV6-5 and TRBJ2-2; the D is unclear. CDR3 length: 11 amino acids. Germline V gene lookup returns CDR1 MNHEY and CDR2 SVGAGI. Trimming removed 10 bases from V and 8 bases from J, with 11 bases in between. CDR3 amino acids: CANRFEGELFF. The CDR3 bases are TGTGCCAACCGCTTTGAGGGGGAGCTGTTTTTT.

In this sample, this clone is medium-sized. The V and J genes are TRBV6-1 and TRBJ1-2, with 10 bases matching TRBD1. The J segment lost 6 bases and the V segment lost 3 bases, leaving 4 bases of the junction unmatched. The CDR3 consists of 14 residues. Looked up from germline, CDR1 is MNHNS and CDR2 is SASEGT. The CDR3 nucleotides read TGTGCCAGCAGTGAGGGACAGGGGTCAGATGGCTACACCTTC. It specifies CASSEGQGSDGYTF.

The chain joins TRBV27 to TRBJ1-1; D unresolved. Trimming removed 6 bases from V and 0 bases from J, with 11 bases in between. CDR1 is MNHEY, CDR2 SMNVEV, per germline (reference sequence). This CDR3 is built from 14 residues. CDR3 protein: CASSLGRMNTEAFF. CDR3 DNA sequence: TGTGCCAGCAGCCTCGGGAGGATGAACACTGAAGCTTTCTTT.

This chain connects TRBV9 to TRBJ2-5, with TRBD1 matching 9 bases. Trimming cost V 3 bases and J 7 bases; bases outside gene matches: 7. This CDR3 region has 14 residues. CDR1 and CDR2 (germline): SGDLS, YYNGEE. The CDR3 loop reads CASSARQGGGTQYF. As DNA, the CDR3 is TGTGCCAGCAGCGCACGACAGGGGGGAGGGACCCAGTACTTC.